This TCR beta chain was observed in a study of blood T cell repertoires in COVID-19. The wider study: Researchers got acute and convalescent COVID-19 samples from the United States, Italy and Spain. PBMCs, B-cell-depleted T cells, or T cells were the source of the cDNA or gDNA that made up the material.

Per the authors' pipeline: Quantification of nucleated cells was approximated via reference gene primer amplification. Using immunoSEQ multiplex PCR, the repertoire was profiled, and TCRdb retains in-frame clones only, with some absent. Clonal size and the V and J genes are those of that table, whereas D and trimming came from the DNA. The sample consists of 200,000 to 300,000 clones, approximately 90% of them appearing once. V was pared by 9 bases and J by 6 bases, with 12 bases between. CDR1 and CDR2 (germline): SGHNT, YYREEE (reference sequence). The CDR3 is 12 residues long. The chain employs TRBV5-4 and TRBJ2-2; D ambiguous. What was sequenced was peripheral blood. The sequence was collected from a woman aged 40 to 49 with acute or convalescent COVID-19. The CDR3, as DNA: TGTGCCATACTGTTCGTATCCGGGGAGCTGTTTTTT. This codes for CAILFVSGELFF.